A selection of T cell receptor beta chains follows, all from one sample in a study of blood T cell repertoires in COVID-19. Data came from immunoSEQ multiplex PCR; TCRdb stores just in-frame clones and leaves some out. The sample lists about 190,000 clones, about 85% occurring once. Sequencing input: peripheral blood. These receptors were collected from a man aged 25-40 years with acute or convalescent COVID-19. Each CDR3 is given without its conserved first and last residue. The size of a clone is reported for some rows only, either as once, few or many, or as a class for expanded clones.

CDR3: ASSQGGQGAYEQY
length: 13
J: TRBJ2-7
size: NA
V: TRBV11-3

CDR3: ASSQDSPGGYGYT
length: 13
J: TRBJ1-2
size: NA
V: TRBV4-2

CDR3: ASSPGTFNYGYT
length: 12
J: TRBJ1-2
size: NA
V: TRBV5-1

CDR3: ASSNGRGAEAF
length: 11
J: TRBJ1-1
size: NA
V: TRBV6-5

CDR3: ASSPPEVRYEQY
length: 12
J: TRBJ2-7
size: NA
V: TRBV18

CDR3: AWAYGRTAAGGYT
length: 13
J: TRBJ1-2
size: NA
V: TRBV30

CDR3: ASSVGTSGTNNEQF
length: 14
J: TRBJ2-1
size: NA
V: TRBV3-1/TRBV3-2

CDR3: ASSEAQWATNSPLH
length: 14
J: TRBJ1-6
size: NA
V: TRBV6-1

CDR3: ASSFPGVGRGELF
length: 13
J: TRBJ2-2
size: NA
V: TRBV27

CDR3: ASSETRSSYNSPLH
length: 14
J: TRBJ1-6
size: once
V: TRBV6-1

CDR3: ASSGLRADQPQH
length: 12
J: TRBJ1-5
size: NA
V: TRBV9

CDR3: ASASGNFDEQF
length: 11
J: TRBJ2-1
size: NA
V: TRBV30

CDR3: ACTPSFSHGYT
length: 11
J: TRBJ1-2
size: NA
V: TRBV30

CDR3: ASTSGTVKTNYGYT
length: 14
J: TRBJ1-2
size: NA
V: TRBV7-6

CDR3: ATKTGLIKETQY
length: 12
J: TRBJ2-5
size: NA
V: TRBV6-5

CDR3: ASSDFTGELF
length: 10
J: TRBJ2-2
size: NA
V: TRBV10-2

CDR3: ASSLHVEGAGYGYT
length: 14
J: TRBJ1-2
size: NA
V: TRBV28

CDR3: ASSPTGWVPGELF
length: 13
J: TRBJ2-2
size: NA
V: TRBV5-6

CDR3: ASSLGGAQETQY
length: 12
J: TRBJ2-5
size: NA
V: TRBV28

CDR3: ASSQVRQGGEQY
length: 12
J: TRBJ2-7
size: NA
V: TRBV14